This T cell receptor beta chain emerged from a study of T cells after yellow fever vaccination. A process of 5'RACE template switching, which added a universal primer site and UMIs, was used to make TCR cDNA. MiXCR was run by TCRdb on the 5' RACE reads, yielding one entry per CDR3 protein. The sample records 200,000 to 300,000 distinct CDR3 sequences, approximately 13% being singletons. This clonotype has a single count. This clonotype originated in a man aged 25 to 45 who received the YFV17D yellow fever vaccine. Source: CD4+ T cells sorted from PBMCs, taken 45 days after the yellow fever booster vaccination.

The CDR3 loop reads CASSLALVGGEQYF. The DNA for the CDR3 is TGTGCCAGCAGCTTGGCCTTGGTCGGGGGCGAGCAGTACTTC. The rearrangement uses TRBV5-6 and TRBJ2-7; maybe TRBD2 (6 bases). The germline V and J ends were trimmed by 0 bases and 6 bases, with 13 bases remaining between them. Germline values: CDR1 SGHDT, CDR2 YYEEEE. The CDR3 has 14 residues.